The rows below give T cell receptor beta chains drawn from one sample of a study of blood T cells in healthy people across ages. TCRdb independently ran MiXCR on the 5' RACE reads; one entry per CDR3 protein. The table records 800,000 to 1,300,000 distinct CDR3 sequences, approximately 25% of them present only once. These records were also assigned to another study, of T cells of mothers and their children.

The sequencing input was blood. The receptors derive from a girl under 10 years old in good health. CDR3s include the opening cysteine and the closing phenylalanine or tryptophan. A D gene is named only where the DNA matches it firmly. Clone size is not always given. Where it is, it says once, few, many or a class for expanded clones.

size,D,V,J,CDR3,DNA
.,.,TRBV7-2,TRBJ1-4,CASSLAAGTNEKLFF,TGTGCCAGCAGCTTAGCAGCGGGGACTAATGAAAAACTGTTTTTT
.,.,TRBV14,TRBJ2-7,CASSQVAGPREQYF,TGTGCCAGCAGCCAAGTTGCTGGGCCCCGCGAGCAGTACTTC
.,.,TRBV3-1,TRBJ2-5,CASSQDQRWGETQYF,TGTGCCAGCAGCCAAGACCAGCGTTGGGGTGAGACCCAGTACTTC
.,.,TRBV7-7,TRBJ2-5,CASSLSVGGPYQETQYF,TGTGCTAGCAGCCTATCGGTGGGGGGCCCGTACCAAGAGACCCAGTACTTC
.,TRBD2,TRBV9,TRBJ2-1,CASSSTSGRREQFF,TGTGCCAGCAGCTCGACTAGCGGGAGGCGGGAGCAGTTCTTC
.,.,TRBV4-1,TRBJ1-1,CASSQEDIRRMNTEAFF,TGCGCCAGCAGCCAAGAAGACATCAGGAGAATGAACACTGAAGCTTTCTTT
few,.,TRBV27,TRBJ2-7,CASSLFKGHYEQYF,TGTGCCAGCAGTTTATTTAAAGGGCACTACGAGCAGTACTTC
few,.,TRBV5-1,TRBJ2-5,CASASQPGPSETQYF,TGCGCCAGCGCGAGTCAGCCCGGACCCTCGGAGACCCAGTACTTC
few,.,TRBV18,TRBJ1-4,CASSPAQGGYEKLFF,TGTGCCAGCTCACCAGCGCAAGGTGGTTATGAAAAACTGTTTTTT
.,.,TRBV12-3/TRBV12-4,TRBJ2-1,CASSLILGAKGTNEQFF,TGTGCCAGCAGTTTAATTCTAGGTGCCAAGGGGACAAATGAGCAGTTCTTC
few,.,TRBV18,TRBJ1-6,CASSGGANSPLHF,TGTGCCAGCTCAGGTGGGGCCAATTCACCCCTCCACTTT
.,TRBD1,TRBV12-3/TRBV12-4,TRBJ2-1,CASSLDSDRENGDEQFF,TGTGCCAGCAGTTTAGACTCTGACAGGGAAAATGGGGATGAGCAGTTCTTC
few,.,TRBV6-1,TRBJ1-5,CASSSWSNQPQHF,TGTGCCAGCAGTAGTTGGAGCAATCAGCCCCAGCATTTT
.,TRBD2,TRBV12-3/TRBV12-4,TRBJ2-2,CASSLGDYLGNTGELFF,TGTGCCAGCAGTTTAGGGGACTACCTTGGAAACACCGGGGAGCTGTTTTTT
few,TRBD2,TRBV7-9,TRBJ2-1,CASRSSGEYNEQFF,TGTGCCAGCAGATCAAGCGGGGAATACAATGAGCAGTTCTTC
.,.,TRBV12-3/TRBV12-4,TRBJ1-2,CASGEEGYTF,TGTGCCAGCGGGGAAGAAGGTTACACCTTC
.,.,TRBV29-1,TRBJ2-2,CSVRAQTGELFF,TGCAGCGTGAGGGCCCAAACCGGGGAGCTGTTTTTT
.,.,TRBV28,TRBJ2-2,CASSLRPYPNTGELFF,TGTGCCAGCAGTCTCCGGCCTTATCCGAACACCGGGGAGCTGTTTTTT
.,.,TRBV21-1,TRBJ2-5,CASSPHEWQFEETQYF,TGTGCCAGCAGCCCCCATGAATGGCAGTTCGAGGAGACCCAGTACTTC
.,.,TRBV2,TRBJ1-5,CASSSLGGGNQPQHF,TGTGCCAGCAGTAGCCTAGGGGGAGGCAATCAGCCCCAGCATTTT